The 21 T cell receptor beta chains below were found in one sample sequenced in a study of blood T cell repertoires in COVID-19. Produced via immunoSEQ multiplex PCR; TCRdb's table is partial and in-frame only. This sample yields hundreds of thousands of clones, of which 85% to 90% are seen a single time; approximately 10% belongs to the top ten. Sequenced sample: peripheral blood. The receptors were gathered from a woman in her 30s with COVID-19, enrolled during active disease.

CDR3 sequence (DNA): TGCGCCAGCAGCGGAGGGCGGCTGAACACTGAAGCTTTCTTT. Translation gives CASSGGRLNTEAFF. The chain employs TRBV10-1 and TRBJ1-1; unclear D gene. Per germline, CDR1 WNHNN and CDR2 SYGVQD (reference sequence). Deletions cut 6 bases from V and 0 bases from J, with 11 bases between. The CDR3 has 14 residues.

The J gene is TRBJ2-6, the V gene TRBV19; D is unclear. Trimming removed 1 base at V and 0 bases at J, with 7 bases between. The CDR3 loop spans 16 amino acids. Germline V gene data show CDR1 as LNHDA and CDR2 as SQIVND (reference sequence). Here the CDR3 reads CASSIVGGSGANVLTF. For the CDR3, the DNA is TGTGCCAGTAGTATAGTCGGCGGCTCTGGGGCCAACGTCCTGACTTTC.

This clone occurred a few times. The chain links TRBV28 to TRBJ1-1, with unresolved D. Trimming left V 6 bases short and J 4 bases short, with 15 bases between. CDR1 and CDR2 from the germline V gene are MDHEN and SYDVKM. This CDR3 is built from 14 residues. CDR3 amino acids: CASSPGSGSTEAFF. For the CDR3, the DNA is TGTGCCAGCAGCCCTGGGAGTGGGAGCACTGAAGCTTTCTTT.

The chain carries TRBV4-3 and TRBJ1-1; no definite D call. CDR1 is LGHNA, CDR2 YSLEER, per germline. The CDR3 is made up of 17 amino acids. The V end lost 0 bases, the J end lost 5 bases, and 19 bases lay between the germline ends. DNA of the CDR3: TGCGCCAGCAGCCAAGATTGGCAAGGAGGAGGTAGAACTGAAGCTTTCTTT. This codes for CASSQDWQGGGRTEAFF.

V usage is TRBV7-6 and J usage is TRBJ1-4; possible D gene TRBD1, 5 bases. The V end lost 4 bases, the J end lost 7 bases, and 13 bases lay between the germline ends. There are 14 residues in the CDR3. Germline V gene lookup returns CDR1 SGHVS and CDR2 FNYEAQ. CDR3 sequence: CASSSRGGGEKLFF. Here the CDR3 DNA reads TGTGCCAGCAGCTCCCGGGGGGGTGGTGAAAAACTGTTTTTT.

V usage is TRBV5-4 and J usage is TRBJ2-4; a weak D match, TRBD2 (5 bases). The CDR3 has 12 amino acids. V gave up 9 bases and J gave up 10 bases, with 17 bases separating them. Per germline, CDR1 SGHNT and CDR2 YYREEE (reference sequence). DNA of the CDR3: TGTGCCACTCGGGGAGTCGAAGAAATTCAGTACTTC. Its translation is CATRGVEEIQYF.

Only one count was recorded for this clone. The chain joins TRBV18 to TRBJ1-6; 7 bases are shared with TRBD1. Germline V gives CDR1 KGHSH, CDR2 LQKENI. The length of the CDR3 is 16 residues. The V gene end was trimmed by 3 bases and the J gene end by 4 bases; junction bases not matched to a gene: 6. Here the CDR3 DNA reads TGTGCCAGCTCACCGACACAGGGGTATTATAATTCACCCCTCCACTTT. It specifies CASSPTQGYYNSPLHF.

The genes are TRBV30 and TRBJ2-1, with 10 bases lining up with TRBD1. In germline, CDR1 is GTSNPN, CDR2 SVGIG (reference sequence). This CDR3 has 15 amino acids. V was clipped by 1 base and J by 8 bases; unmatched bases: 8. CDR3 sequence reads: CAWSAGTGERDEQFF. For the CDR3, the DNA is TGTGCCTGGAGTGCCGGGACAGGGGAACGAGATGAGCAGTTCTTC.

This clone was recorded once. The chain is built from TRBV27 and TRBJ1-4, with 9 nucleotides matching TRBD1. CDR3 length: 14 amino acids. The V gene's germline CDR1 is MNHEY and CDR2 SMNVEV (reference sequence). Trimming at V came to 5 bases and at J to 7 bases, leaving 5 bases not matched to a gene. In DNA, the CDR3 is TGTGCCAGCAGTCAACAGGGGGCGCCTGAAAAACTGTTTTTT. This codes for CASSQQGAPEKLFF.

The chain has TRBV14 and TRBJ2-2; TRBD1 matches 7 bases. Germline CDR1 reads SGHDN; CDR2 reads FVKESK. The CDR3 extends over 16 amino acids. The V gene end was trimmed by 1 base and the J gene end by 4 bases; junction bases not matched to a gene: 6. This CDR3 is CASSQVDRAFTGELFF. The CDR3 DNA follows: TGTGCCAGCAGCCAAGTCGACAGGGCGTTCACCGGGGAGCTGTTTTTT.

The chain recombines TRBV28 with TRBJ2-3; the match to TRBD2 covers 11 bases. Trimming at V came to 5 bases and at J to 4 bases, leaving 5 bases not matched to a gene. Germline V gene lookup returns CDR1 MDHEN and CDR2 SYDVKM. This CDR3 spans 15 amino acids. The chain's CDR3 is CASSSGTSGSDTQYF. CDR3 in DNA: TGTGCCAGCAGTAGCGGGACTAGCGGCTCAGATACGCAGTATTTT.

Comment on this clone: Other DNA sequences of this sample code for an identical CDR3. The J gene is TRBJ2-1, the V gene TRBV6-1; perhaps TRBD2 as D (6 bases). The CDR3 runs to 19 residues. Germline loops: CDR1 MNHNS, CDR2 SASEGT. V gave up 3 bases and J gave up 9 bases, with 30 bases separating them. CDR3 residues: CASSDGGLGGPFDGAEQFF. The DNA for the CDR3 is TGTGCCAGCAGTGATGGGGGTTTGGGGGGTCCTTTCGATGGGGCTGAGCAGTTCTTC.

The rearrangement joins TRBV28 to TRBJ2-7; TRBD1 might be the D (5 bases). V shed 0 bases and J shed 0 bases, with 9 bases lying between them. The CDR3 has 15 residues. Germline lookup yields CDR1 MDHEN and CDR2 SYDVKM. The CDR3 DNA follows: TGTGCCAGCAGTTTATGGAGACAGTCCTCCTACGAGCAGTACTTC. It specifies CASSLWRQSSYEQYF.

The chain couples TRBV28 to TRBJ2-7; unclear D gene. The germline V gene encodes CDR1 MDHEN and CDR2 SYDVKM. This CDR3 spans 11 amino acids. V was clipped by 2 bases and J by 5 bases, with 4 bases between them. The CDR3 here is CASSLPNEQYF. The DNA for the CDR3 is TGTGCCAGCAGTTTACCCAACGAGCAGTACTTC.

The chain joins TRBV29-1 to TRBJ2-7, with TRBD1 as a possible D gene (6 bases). The germline V gene encodes CDR1 SQVTM and CDR2 ANQGSEA. This CDR3 region has 11 residues. The V end lost 6 bases, the J end lost 2 bases, and 8 bases lay between the germline ends. The CDR3 DNA reads TGCAGCGTCCGGGACACCTACGAGCAGTACTTC. It specifies CSVRDTYEQYF.

The table lists this clone with a count of one. V gene TRBV7-2 combines with J gene TRBJ1-3, with 8 bases aligning to TRBD1. Germline CDR1 is SGHTA and CDR2 is FQGNSA. The junction had 7 bases not matched to a gene; V was cut back by 5 bases and J by 4 bases. The CDR3 is made up of 15 amino acids. CDR3 sequence reads: CASSRTGSSGNTIYF. The CDR3 nucleotides read TGTGCCAGCAGCCGGACAGGGTCCTCCGGAAACACCATATATTTT.

The chain combines TRBV28 with TRBJ2-5, with 7 bases that match TRBD1. Unmatched junction bases numbered 13, after V lost 9 bases and J lost 6 bases. Germline CDR1 reads MDHEN; CDR2 reads SYDVKM. The CDR3 totals 14 residues. CDR3 amino acids: CASNHRGRSQTQYF. CDR3 nucleotide sequence: TGTGCCAGTAATCACAGGGGTCGATCCCAGACCCAGTACTTC.

This CDR3 reads CASSAFGGQAFF. The CDR3 DNA sequence: TGTGCCAGCAGCGCCTTCGGGGGGCAAGCTTTCTTT. The V and J genes are TRBV9 and TRBJ1-1; possibly TRBD1 for D (6 bases). CDR3 length equals 12 residues. Germline CDR1 and CDR2: SGDLS and YYNGEE. With 3 bases removed from V and 9 bases from J, the gap between germline ends came to 12 bases.

The chain links TRBV19 to TRBJ2-7; the D is unclear. Trimming took off 1 base at V and 1 base at J, with 14 bases between the two ends. Per the germline V gene, CDR1 is LNHDA and CDR2 is SQIVND (reference sequence). This CDR3 region has 16 residues. In DNA, the CDR3 is TGTGCCAGTAGTATAGGCCCCCTGAGGCCATCCTACGAGCAGTACTTC. Amino acids: CASSIGPLRPSYEQYF.

This chain joins TRBV7-2 and TRBJ1-1; a possible D gene is TRBD1 (5 bases). This CDR3 region has 16 residues. V lost 3 bases to trimming and J lost 4 bases, with 18 bases between them. Germline V gene sequence: CDR1 SGHTA, CDR2 FQGNSA. CDR3 in DNA: TGTGCCAGCAGCTTGAGCATAGGAGGGGCCAGCACTGAAGCTTTCTTT. Translated, it gives CASSLSIGGASTEAFF.

The V gene is TRBV4-2, the J gene TRBJ1-6, with no clear D. The V gene's germline CDR1 is LGHNA and CDR2 YNFKEQ. The length of the CDR3 is 15 residues. V was clipped by 1 base and J by 4 bases, with 8 bases between them. The CDR3 sequence is CASSQGQLYNSPLHF. The CDR3 coding sequence is TGTGCCAGCAGCCAAGGTCAACTTTATAATTCACCCCTCCACTTT.